These 9 T cell receptor beta chains were sequenced from one sample in a study of T cells in Graves' hyperthyroidism and ophthalmopathy. RNA transcripts provided the source from which TCR beta CDR3 regions were amplified. The primer set for the first-round RT-PCR of the TCR CDR3 was HTBI. TCRdb processed the multiplex PCR reads anew with MiXCR; each CDR3 protein has one entry. The sample has nearly 750,000 distinct CDR3 sequences, roughly a third seen once. Sequencing input: blood. These receptors all stem from a middle-aged woman with Graves' hyperthyroidism.

This clonotype was counted at least ten times. The J gene is TRBJ1-4, the V gene TRBV9; 9 positions match TRBD1. The length of the CDR3 is 18 residues. Germline lookup yields CDR1 SGDLS and CDR2 YYNGEE. V trimming: 2 bases; J trimming: 0 bases; junction bases outside the gene matches: 8. The CDR3 protein is CASSVDVGQGATNEKLFF. As DNA, the CDR3 is TGTGCCAGCAGCGTCGATGTGGGACAGGGTGCAACTAATGAAAAACTGTTTTTT.

This chain connects TRBV6-5 to TRBJ1-2; no reliable D call. CDR3 length equals 15 residues. The germline V gene encodes CDR1 MNHEY and CDR2 SVGAGI. V shed 6 bases and J shed 3 bases, with 17 bases lying between them. The CDR3 DNA is TGTGCCAGCAGGGTGGGCGTCGCGGACTACTATGGCTACACCTTC. This sequence encodes CASRVGVADYYGYTF.

The chain uses TRBV12-3 or TRBV12-4 and TRBJ1-2; no clear D gene. The CDR3 is 15 amino acids. With 6 bases removed from V and 4 bases from J, the gap between germline ends came to 18 bases. The CDR3 coding sequence is TGTGCCAGCAGCCAACGACCGGTAGCTAGCTATGGCTACACCTTC. It translates to CASSQRPVASYGYTF.

The chain links TRBV20-1 to TRBJ2-5; 10 positions match TRBD2. The germline gives CDR1 DFQATT, CDR2 SNEGSKA (reference sequence). With V trimmed by 5 bases and J by 4 bases, 7 bases remained unmatched. This CDR3 has 14 residues. The CDR3 loop reads CSAFSGGASETQYF. The CDR3 region has the DNA TGCAGTGCTTTCAGCGGGGGGGCCTCAGAGACCCAGTACTTC.

This clonotype has a count of ten or more. The chain joins TRBV5-5 to TRBJ1-6, with D possibly matching TRBD1 (5 bases). The germline V and J ends were trimmed by 4 bases and 11 bases, with 13 bases remaining between them. The CDR3 loop spans 13 amino acids. Germline V gene lookup returns CDR1 SGHKS and CDR2 YYEKEE (reference sequence). In DNA, the CDR3 is TGTGCCAGCAGCCCCGACAGAAGTGCACCCCTCCACTTT. This sequence encodes CASSPDRSAPLHF.

This clonotype was recorded only once. The junction departs from germline at one end; a sequencing error may be responsible. The chain uses TRBV10-3 and TRBJ1-2, with D possibly TRBD1 on 5 matching bases. Per the germline V gene, CDR1 is ENHRY and CDR2 is SYGVKD. This CDR3 region has 13 residues. In nucleotides, the CDR3 is TGTGCCATCAGTTCCGACGGGGCGGGCGGCTGCACCTTC. It translates to CAISSDGAGGCTF.

This clonotype was observed a handful of times. The J gene is TRBJ1-2, the V gene TRBV2; D might be TRBD1 (6 bases). The CDR3 spans 15 residues. From germline, CDR1 is SNHLY and CDR2 FYNNEI. With 4 bases removed from V and 0 bases from J, the gap between germline ends came to 12 bases. The CDR3 here is CASSGGQISNYGYTF. The CDR3 DNA sequence: TGTGCCAGCAGTGGAGGACAGATTTCTAACTATGGCTACACCTTC.

The chain links TRBV7-9 to TRBJ2-2; D unclear. There are 19 residues in the CDR3. V was shortened by 5 bases and J by 0 bases, with 22 bases between the two germline ends. Germline V gives CDR1 SEHNR, CDR2 FQNEAQ (reference sequence). In DNA form, the CDR3 reads TGTGCCAGCAGCCTAAGTTATGAGCCCGGTGGGGCGAACACCGGGGAGCTGTTTTTT. It encodes CASSLSYEPGGANTGELFF.

This clonotype was detected ten times or more. The chain is built from TRBV10-1 and TRBJ2-2; D remains ambiguous. CDR3 length equals 13 residues. Germline V gene sequence: CDR1 WNHNN, CDR2 SYGVQD (reference sequence). This CDR3 is CAQGRTNTGELFF. The CDR3 region has the DNA TGCGCGCAAGGCAGAACGAACACCGGGGAGCTGTTTTTT.